This T cell receptor (beta chain) was found in a study of post-analysis software for immune sequencing data. Study-level background: Disease courses included relapsing-remitting, secondary progressive and progressive-relapsing multiple sclerosis. Notes on the study in general: Among roughly five TRBV segments more frequent in patients than controls were TRBV5-6, TRBV5-1 and TRBV20-1.

With regard to this clonotype: As yet, its antigen is unknown.

Libraries were made from TCR beta cDNA, and they carried unique molecular identifiers. TCRdb passed the PCR reads through MiXCR, listing each CDR3 protein once. The sample lists approximately 690,000 distinct CDR3 sequences, around 64% occurring once. The V gene end was trimmed by 6 bases and the J gene end by 8 bases; junction bases not matched to a gene: 12. Germline CDR1 and CDR2: SQVTM and ANQGSEA. CDR3 size: 13 residues. Sequencing was performed on blood. The rearrangement joins TRBV29-1 to TRBJ1-2, with TRBD1 identical over 7 bases. This TCR derives from a girl aged 2 to 9 with multiple sclerosis. The CDR3 DNA reads as TGCAGCGTAACGACAGGGTTTCGAGGCGGCTACACCTTC. This translates into CSVTTGFRGGYTF.